This T cell receptor beta chain was recovered during a study of radiotherapy plus CTLA-4 blockade in lung cancer. Using immunoSEQ multiplex PCR, the repertoire was profiled, and TCRdb retains in-frame clones only, with some absent. The profile covers more than 100,000 clones, with just under 90% appearing a single time and 6.9% taken by the ten largest. Patients had chemo-refractory metastatic non-small-cell lung cancer and received focal radiation plus CTLA-4 blockade that used ipilimumab. Trimming removed 5 bases from V and 11 bases from J, with 15 bases in between. In germline, CDR1 is WSHSY, CDR2 SAAADI. The CDR3 extends over 12 amino acids. Notes on the study in general: Early blood T cell clone dynamics, with interferon-beta, were reported to best predict response. An expansion of tumor-derived TCR clones occurred in blood after radiotherapy plus ipilimumab.

Concerning this clone itself: Its antigen is not known.

This specimen was peripheral blood, taken from a patient treated with radiotherapy plus ipilimumab. The rearrangement joins TRBV10-2 to TRBJ2-5; D unclear. This TCR derives from a human donor with non-small cell lung cancer that progressed on radiotherapy plus ipilimumab. The CDR3 region is CASSHVLNEQYF. For the CDR3, the DNA is TGCGCCAGCAGTCACGTACTAAATGAGCAGTACTTC.